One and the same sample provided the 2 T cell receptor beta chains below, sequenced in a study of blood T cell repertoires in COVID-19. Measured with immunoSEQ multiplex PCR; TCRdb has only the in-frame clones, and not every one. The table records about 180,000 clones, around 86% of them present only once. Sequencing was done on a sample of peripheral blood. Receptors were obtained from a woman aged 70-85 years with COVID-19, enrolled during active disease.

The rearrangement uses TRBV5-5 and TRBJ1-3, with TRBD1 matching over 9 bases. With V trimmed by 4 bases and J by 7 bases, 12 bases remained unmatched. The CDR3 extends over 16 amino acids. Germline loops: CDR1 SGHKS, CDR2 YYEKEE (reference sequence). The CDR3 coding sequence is TGTGCCAGCAGCCCCTGGACAGGGGCGACTCGCAACACCATATATTTT. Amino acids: CASSPWTGATRNTIYF.

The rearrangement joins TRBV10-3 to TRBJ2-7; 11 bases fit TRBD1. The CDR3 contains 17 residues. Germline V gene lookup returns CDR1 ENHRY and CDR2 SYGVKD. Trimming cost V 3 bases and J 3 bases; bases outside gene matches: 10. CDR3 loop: CAISEVNTGTGGYEQYF. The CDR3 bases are TGTGCCATCAGTGAAGTAAATACCGGGACAGGGGGCTACGAGCAGTACTTC.